This T cell receptor beta chain is drawn from a study of regulatory T cells in long-lasting Graves disease. This clonotype was seen ten or more times. Regarding time point: newly diagnosed GD, antithyroid drugs for less than 3 months. PBMC-derived RNA was used for the TCR library. Germline CDR1 SGHTA, CDR2 FQGTGA. V was trimmed by 3 bases and J by 5 bases, leaving 13 bases between them. The CDR3 has 14 residues. The TCR beta library used iRepertoire HTBI primers with Arm-PCR amplification of CDR3. TCRdb reprocessed the multiplex PCR reads via MiXCR and lists one record per CDR3 protein. Altogether about 470,000 distinct CDR3 sequences are present, roughly 17% being singletons, with the ten largest covering 10% to 15%. These data were also filed under a second study, of T cells in Graves' hyperthyroidism and ophthalmopathy.

Sequences were derived from peripheral blood mononuclear cells (PBMCs), sampled at new diagnosis, from a patient treated with antithyroid drugs. The chain uses TRBV7-3 and TRBJ2-5; D might be TRBD1 (6 bases). This TCR came from a man aged 35 to 55 with Graves disease. The CDR3 DNA reads TGTGCCAGCAGCTTTTTGGGGGCTTGGGAGACCCAGTACTTC. Protein sequence: CASSFLGAWETQYF.